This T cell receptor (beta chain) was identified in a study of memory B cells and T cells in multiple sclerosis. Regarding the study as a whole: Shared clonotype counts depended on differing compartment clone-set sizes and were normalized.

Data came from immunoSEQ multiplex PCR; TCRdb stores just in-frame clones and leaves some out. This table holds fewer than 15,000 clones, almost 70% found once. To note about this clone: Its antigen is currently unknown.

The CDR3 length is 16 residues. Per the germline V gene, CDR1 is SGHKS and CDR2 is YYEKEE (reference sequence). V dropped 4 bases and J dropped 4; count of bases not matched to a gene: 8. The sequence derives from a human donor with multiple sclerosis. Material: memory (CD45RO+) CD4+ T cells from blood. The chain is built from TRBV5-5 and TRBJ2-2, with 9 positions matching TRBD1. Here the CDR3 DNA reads TGTGCCAGCAGCCGTACAGGGGGCGCCGGCACCGGGGAGCTGTTTTTT. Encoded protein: CASSRTGGAGTGELFF.